The clone carrying this TCR beta chain was detected only a few times. Its antigen remains unidentified. The data derive from a study of CD8 T cells in ankylosing spondylitis. Study outcomes and limitations: Among TCR beta sequences, a motif of eight highly homologous variants appeared characteristic of ankylosing spondylitis blood.

J lost 5 bases, V lost 2 bases, and 6 bases had no gene match. The CDR3 runs 16 residues. Looked up from germline, CDR1 is MDHEN and CDR2 is SYDVKM. TCRdb itself ran the 5' RACE reads through MiXCR, one entry per CDR3 protein. This table has fewer than 750,000 distinct CDR3 sequences, 15% to 20% appearing once. This sequence originates from a male donor with ankylosing spondylitis. Material for sequencing was blood, either unsorted or a sorted T cell fraction (not recorded which). The J gene is TRBJ2-5, the V gene TRBV28; 12 nucleotides line up with TRBD1. DNA of the CDR3: TGTGCCAGCAGTTTAGGGGGACAGGGGGCTCGGGAGACCCAGTACTTC. Translation gives CASSLGGQGARETQYF.